This T cell receptor (beta chain) was profiled in a study of CD8 T cells in Susac syndrome. Roughly 0.45 to 1 ug RNA was reverse transcribed with random hexamers. Amplification of TCR beta CDR3 spanned 54 Vbeta and 13 Jbeta via immunoSEQ multiplex PCR. TCRdb recomputed calls from the immunoSEQ multiplex PCR reads with MiXCR, one row per CDR3 protein. The sample has approximately 180,000 distinct CDR3 sequences; 90% to 95% are singletons. The clonotype was recovered from a human donor with multiple sclerosis. Input material: CD4+ T cells from PBMCs.

The CDR3 reads CASSPRTVMNTEAFF. The CDR3 region has the DNA TGTGCCAGCTCACCGAGGACGGTGATGAACACTGAAGCTTTCTTT. The J gene is TRBJ1-1, the V gene TRBV18; D uncertain. Trimming cost V 3 bases and J 0 bases, with 11 bases left between them. Germline loops: CDR1 KGHSH, CDR2 LQKENI. CDR3 length: 15 amino acids.